This T cell receptor beta chain emerged from a study of T cell changes during pregnancy in multiple sclerosis. Sequencing used immunoSEQ multiplex PCR; TCRdb keeps in-frame clones, though not all of them. Found here are approximately 100,000 clones, 85% to 95% of them singletons; the top ten hold around 1.2%. Germline loops: CDR1 WSHSY, CDR2 SAAADI. V dropped 8 bases and J dropped 0 bases, with 9 bases sitting between them. The CDR3 consists of 13 residues. Here the sequenced sample was peripheral blood, taken in the second trimester of pregnancy. This TCR came from a female donor with multiple sclerosis, enrolled in a pregnancy study. This chain links TRBV10-2 with TRBJ2-3; possibly TRBD1 for D (6 bases). The CDR3 is CASRDKSTDTQYF. The CDR3 DNA reads as TGCGCCAGCCGGGACAAGAGCACAGATACGCAGTATTTT.